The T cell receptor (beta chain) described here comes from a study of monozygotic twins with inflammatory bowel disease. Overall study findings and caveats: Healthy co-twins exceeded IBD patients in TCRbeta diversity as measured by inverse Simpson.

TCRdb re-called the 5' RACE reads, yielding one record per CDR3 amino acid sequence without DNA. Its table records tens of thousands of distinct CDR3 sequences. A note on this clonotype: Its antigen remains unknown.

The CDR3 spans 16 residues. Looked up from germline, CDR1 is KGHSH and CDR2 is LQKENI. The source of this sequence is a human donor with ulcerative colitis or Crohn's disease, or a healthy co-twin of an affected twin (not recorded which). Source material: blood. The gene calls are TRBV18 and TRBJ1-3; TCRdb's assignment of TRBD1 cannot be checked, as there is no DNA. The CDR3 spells CASSPPAGLAGNTIYF.